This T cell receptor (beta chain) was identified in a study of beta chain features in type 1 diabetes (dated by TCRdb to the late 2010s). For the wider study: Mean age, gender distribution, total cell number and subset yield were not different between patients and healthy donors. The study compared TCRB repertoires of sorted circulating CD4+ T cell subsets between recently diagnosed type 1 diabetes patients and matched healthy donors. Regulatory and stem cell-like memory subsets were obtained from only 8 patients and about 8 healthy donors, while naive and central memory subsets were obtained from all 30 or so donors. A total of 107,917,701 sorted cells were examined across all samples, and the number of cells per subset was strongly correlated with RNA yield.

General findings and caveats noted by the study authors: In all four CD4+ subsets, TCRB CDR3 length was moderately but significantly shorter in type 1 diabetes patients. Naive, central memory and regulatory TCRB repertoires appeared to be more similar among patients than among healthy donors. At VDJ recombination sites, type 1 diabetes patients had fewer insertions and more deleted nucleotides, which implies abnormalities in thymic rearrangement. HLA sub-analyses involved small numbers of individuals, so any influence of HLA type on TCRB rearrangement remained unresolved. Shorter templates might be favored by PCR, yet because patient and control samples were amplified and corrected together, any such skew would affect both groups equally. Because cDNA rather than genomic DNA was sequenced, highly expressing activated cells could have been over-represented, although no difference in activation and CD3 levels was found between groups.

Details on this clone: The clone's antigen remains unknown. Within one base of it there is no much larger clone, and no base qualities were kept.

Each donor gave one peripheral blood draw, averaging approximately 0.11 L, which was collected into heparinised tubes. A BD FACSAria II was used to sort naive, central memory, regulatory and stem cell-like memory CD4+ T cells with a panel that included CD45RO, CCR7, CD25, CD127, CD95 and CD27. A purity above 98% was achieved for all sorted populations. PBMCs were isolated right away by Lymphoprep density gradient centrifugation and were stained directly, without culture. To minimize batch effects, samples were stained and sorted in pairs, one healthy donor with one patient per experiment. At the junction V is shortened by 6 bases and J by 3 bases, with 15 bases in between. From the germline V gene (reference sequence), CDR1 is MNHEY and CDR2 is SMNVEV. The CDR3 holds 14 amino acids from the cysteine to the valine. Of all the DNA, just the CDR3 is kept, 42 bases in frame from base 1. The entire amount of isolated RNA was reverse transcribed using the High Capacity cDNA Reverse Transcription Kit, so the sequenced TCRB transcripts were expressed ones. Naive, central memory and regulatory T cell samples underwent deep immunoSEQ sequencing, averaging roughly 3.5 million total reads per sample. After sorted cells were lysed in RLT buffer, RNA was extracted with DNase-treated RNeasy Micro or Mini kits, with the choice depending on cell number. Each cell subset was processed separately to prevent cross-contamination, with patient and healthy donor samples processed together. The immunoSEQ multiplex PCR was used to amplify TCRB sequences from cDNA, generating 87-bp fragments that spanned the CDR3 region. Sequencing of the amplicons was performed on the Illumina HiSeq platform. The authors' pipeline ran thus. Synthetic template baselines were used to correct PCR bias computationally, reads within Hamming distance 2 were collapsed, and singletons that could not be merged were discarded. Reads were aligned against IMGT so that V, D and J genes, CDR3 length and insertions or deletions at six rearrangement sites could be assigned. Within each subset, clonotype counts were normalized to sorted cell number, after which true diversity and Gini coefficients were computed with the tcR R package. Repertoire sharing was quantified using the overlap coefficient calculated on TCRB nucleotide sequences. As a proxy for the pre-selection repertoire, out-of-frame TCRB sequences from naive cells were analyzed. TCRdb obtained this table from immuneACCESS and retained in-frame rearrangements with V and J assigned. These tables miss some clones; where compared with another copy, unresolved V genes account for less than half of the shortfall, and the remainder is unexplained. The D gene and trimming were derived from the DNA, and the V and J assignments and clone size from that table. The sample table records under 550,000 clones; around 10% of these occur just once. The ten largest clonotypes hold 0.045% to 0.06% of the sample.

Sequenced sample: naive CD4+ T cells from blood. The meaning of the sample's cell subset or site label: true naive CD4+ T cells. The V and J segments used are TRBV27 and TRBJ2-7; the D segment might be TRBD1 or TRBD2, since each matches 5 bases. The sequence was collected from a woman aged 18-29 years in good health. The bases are TGTGCCAGCAGGCGGGTGACAGCACACTACGAGCAGTACGTC. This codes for CASRRVTAHYEQYV.